The T cell receptor beta chain described here comes from a study of T cell repertoires in cytomegalovirus infection. Study overall: Both a matching HLA type and CMV infection were indicated by public TCR beta signatures.

Germline-derived CDR1 and CDR2 are SNHLY and FYNNEI. Trimming cost V 3 bases and J 7 bases; bases outside gene matches: 8. The length of the CDR3 is 14 residues. Via MiXCR, TCRdb re-called the reads, giving one row per CDR3 protein. In the table there are roughly 760,000 distinct CDR3 sequences, less than 40% of which are singletons. This clonotype appeared a single time. The antigen is not known. Study conclusions and caveats: Clonotype analysis showed dominance of the ex vivo response by HLA-C-restricted CMV-specific TCR beta clonotypes.

Sequencing input: PBMCs. The source is a human donor in good health (CMV status not recorded). Some clones in this sample may be carry-over from other donors' samples. V is TRBV2 and J is TRBJ1-2; TRBD1 matches 7 bases. CDR3: CASSEARGMGGYTF. The CDR3 DNA is TGTGCCAGCAGTGAGGCCAGGGGGATGGGTGGCTACACCTTC.